The present T cell receptor (beta chain) was sequenced within a study of T-cell reconstitution after alpha-beta-depleted transplantation in children. Unique molecular identifiers were built into the TCRbeta library. TCRdb fed the PCR reads into MiXCR, producing one record per CDR3 protein. The sample contains approximately 400,000 distinct CDR3 sequences, 15% to 20% of which appear only once. The germline V gene has CDR1 SGHDT and CDR2 YYEEEE. V was shortened by 3 bases and J by 2 bases, with 14 bases between the two germline ends. The CDR3 extends over 15 amino acids. Study results and limitations: Surviving recipient T cells and thymic progenitors accounted for the high day-60 TCRbeta diversity observed in some patients. Two months or so post-transplant, alpha-beta T cells reportedly derived from several hundred expanded graft clones.

This clonotype was counted ten times or more. The antigen remains unidentified. The chain combines TRBV5-6 with TRBJ1-2; no clear D gene. The sequence was collected from a boy under two years old who had a stem cell transplant for Wiskott-Aldrich syndrome, so the T cells may come from the graft donor. The sample consisted of PBMCs, mostly from graft donor cells, taken 360 days after TCRalphabeta/CD19-depleted stem cell transplant. In nucleotides, the CDR3 is TGTGCCAGCAGCTCGGCCGGCACCACAAACTATGGCTACACCTTC. Translating it yields CASSSAGTTNYGYTF.